Included here is one TCR beta chain sequence, with context. Its antigen is unidentified. The repertoire was sequenced with immunoSEQ multiplex PCR; TCRdb's copy has only in-frame clones and lacks some. The profile covers 55,000 to 65,000 clones, with 80% to 90% appearing a single time and 0.37% taken by the ten largest. CDR1 is SGDLS, CDR2 YYNGEE, per germline. Trimming removed 4 bases at V and 2 bases at J, with 14 bases between. The CDR3 has 15 residues. These data come from a study of OX40 agonist ivuxolimab in advanced cancers. Notes on the study in general: Patients who responded partially at 0.1-3.0 mg/kg showed clonal expansion ranking among the lowest.

The TCR sequence derives from an adult with an advanced solid tumor such as melanoma, head and neck, liver or kidney cancer. Source: CD4+ or CD8+ T cells sorted from blood, taken in a trial of the OX40 agonist ivuxolimab. J is TRBJ2-3 and V is TRBV9; D gene uncertain. The CDR3 DNA reads TGTGCCAGCAGCCCCGGGCGCTGGGTCACAGATACGCAGTATTTT. This translates into CASSPGRWVTDTQYF.